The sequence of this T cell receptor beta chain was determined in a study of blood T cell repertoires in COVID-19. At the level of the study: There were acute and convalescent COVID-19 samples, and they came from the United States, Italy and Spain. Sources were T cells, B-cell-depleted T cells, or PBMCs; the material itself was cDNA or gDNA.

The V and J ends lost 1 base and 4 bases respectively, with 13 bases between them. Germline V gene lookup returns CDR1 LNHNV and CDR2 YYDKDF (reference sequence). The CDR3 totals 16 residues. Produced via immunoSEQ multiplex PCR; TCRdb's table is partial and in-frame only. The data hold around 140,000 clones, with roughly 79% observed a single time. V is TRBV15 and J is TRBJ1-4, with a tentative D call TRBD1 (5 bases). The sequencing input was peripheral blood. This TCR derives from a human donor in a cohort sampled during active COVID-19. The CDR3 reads CATSRGPREINEKLFF. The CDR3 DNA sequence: TGTGCCACCAGCAGAGGACCCAGGGAAATTAATGAAAAACTGTTTTTT.